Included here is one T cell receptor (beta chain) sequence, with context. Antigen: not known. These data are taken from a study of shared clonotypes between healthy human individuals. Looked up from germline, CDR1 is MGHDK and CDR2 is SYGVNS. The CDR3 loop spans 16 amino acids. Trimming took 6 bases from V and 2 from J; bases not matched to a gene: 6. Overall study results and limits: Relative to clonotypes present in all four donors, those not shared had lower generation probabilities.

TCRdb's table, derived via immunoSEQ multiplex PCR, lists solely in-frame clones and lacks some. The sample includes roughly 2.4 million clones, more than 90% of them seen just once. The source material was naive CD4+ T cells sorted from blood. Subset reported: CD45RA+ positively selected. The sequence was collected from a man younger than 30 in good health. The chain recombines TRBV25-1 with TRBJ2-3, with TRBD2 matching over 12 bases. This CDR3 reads CASRDPSGGATDTQYF. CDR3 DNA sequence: TGTGCCAGCAGGGACCCTAGCGGGGGGGCCACAGATACGCAGTATTTT.